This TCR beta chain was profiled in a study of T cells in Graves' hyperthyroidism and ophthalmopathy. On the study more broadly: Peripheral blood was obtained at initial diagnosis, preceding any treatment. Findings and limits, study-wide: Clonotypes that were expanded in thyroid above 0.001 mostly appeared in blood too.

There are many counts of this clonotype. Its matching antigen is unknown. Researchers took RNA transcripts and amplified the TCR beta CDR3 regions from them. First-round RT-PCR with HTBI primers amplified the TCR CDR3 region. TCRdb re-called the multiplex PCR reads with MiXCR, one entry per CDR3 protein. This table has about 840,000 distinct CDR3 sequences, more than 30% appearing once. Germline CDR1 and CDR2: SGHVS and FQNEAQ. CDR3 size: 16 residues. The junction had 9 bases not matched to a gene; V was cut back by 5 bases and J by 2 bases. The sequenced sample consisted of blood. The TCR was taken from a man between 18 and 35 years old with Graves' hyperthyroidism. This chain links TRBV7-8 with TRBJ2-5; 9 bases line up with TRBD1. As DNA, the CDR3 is TGTGCCAGCAGCGAGCTATGGACAGGGGATCAAGAGACCCAGTACTTC. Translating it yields CASSELWTGDQETQYF.